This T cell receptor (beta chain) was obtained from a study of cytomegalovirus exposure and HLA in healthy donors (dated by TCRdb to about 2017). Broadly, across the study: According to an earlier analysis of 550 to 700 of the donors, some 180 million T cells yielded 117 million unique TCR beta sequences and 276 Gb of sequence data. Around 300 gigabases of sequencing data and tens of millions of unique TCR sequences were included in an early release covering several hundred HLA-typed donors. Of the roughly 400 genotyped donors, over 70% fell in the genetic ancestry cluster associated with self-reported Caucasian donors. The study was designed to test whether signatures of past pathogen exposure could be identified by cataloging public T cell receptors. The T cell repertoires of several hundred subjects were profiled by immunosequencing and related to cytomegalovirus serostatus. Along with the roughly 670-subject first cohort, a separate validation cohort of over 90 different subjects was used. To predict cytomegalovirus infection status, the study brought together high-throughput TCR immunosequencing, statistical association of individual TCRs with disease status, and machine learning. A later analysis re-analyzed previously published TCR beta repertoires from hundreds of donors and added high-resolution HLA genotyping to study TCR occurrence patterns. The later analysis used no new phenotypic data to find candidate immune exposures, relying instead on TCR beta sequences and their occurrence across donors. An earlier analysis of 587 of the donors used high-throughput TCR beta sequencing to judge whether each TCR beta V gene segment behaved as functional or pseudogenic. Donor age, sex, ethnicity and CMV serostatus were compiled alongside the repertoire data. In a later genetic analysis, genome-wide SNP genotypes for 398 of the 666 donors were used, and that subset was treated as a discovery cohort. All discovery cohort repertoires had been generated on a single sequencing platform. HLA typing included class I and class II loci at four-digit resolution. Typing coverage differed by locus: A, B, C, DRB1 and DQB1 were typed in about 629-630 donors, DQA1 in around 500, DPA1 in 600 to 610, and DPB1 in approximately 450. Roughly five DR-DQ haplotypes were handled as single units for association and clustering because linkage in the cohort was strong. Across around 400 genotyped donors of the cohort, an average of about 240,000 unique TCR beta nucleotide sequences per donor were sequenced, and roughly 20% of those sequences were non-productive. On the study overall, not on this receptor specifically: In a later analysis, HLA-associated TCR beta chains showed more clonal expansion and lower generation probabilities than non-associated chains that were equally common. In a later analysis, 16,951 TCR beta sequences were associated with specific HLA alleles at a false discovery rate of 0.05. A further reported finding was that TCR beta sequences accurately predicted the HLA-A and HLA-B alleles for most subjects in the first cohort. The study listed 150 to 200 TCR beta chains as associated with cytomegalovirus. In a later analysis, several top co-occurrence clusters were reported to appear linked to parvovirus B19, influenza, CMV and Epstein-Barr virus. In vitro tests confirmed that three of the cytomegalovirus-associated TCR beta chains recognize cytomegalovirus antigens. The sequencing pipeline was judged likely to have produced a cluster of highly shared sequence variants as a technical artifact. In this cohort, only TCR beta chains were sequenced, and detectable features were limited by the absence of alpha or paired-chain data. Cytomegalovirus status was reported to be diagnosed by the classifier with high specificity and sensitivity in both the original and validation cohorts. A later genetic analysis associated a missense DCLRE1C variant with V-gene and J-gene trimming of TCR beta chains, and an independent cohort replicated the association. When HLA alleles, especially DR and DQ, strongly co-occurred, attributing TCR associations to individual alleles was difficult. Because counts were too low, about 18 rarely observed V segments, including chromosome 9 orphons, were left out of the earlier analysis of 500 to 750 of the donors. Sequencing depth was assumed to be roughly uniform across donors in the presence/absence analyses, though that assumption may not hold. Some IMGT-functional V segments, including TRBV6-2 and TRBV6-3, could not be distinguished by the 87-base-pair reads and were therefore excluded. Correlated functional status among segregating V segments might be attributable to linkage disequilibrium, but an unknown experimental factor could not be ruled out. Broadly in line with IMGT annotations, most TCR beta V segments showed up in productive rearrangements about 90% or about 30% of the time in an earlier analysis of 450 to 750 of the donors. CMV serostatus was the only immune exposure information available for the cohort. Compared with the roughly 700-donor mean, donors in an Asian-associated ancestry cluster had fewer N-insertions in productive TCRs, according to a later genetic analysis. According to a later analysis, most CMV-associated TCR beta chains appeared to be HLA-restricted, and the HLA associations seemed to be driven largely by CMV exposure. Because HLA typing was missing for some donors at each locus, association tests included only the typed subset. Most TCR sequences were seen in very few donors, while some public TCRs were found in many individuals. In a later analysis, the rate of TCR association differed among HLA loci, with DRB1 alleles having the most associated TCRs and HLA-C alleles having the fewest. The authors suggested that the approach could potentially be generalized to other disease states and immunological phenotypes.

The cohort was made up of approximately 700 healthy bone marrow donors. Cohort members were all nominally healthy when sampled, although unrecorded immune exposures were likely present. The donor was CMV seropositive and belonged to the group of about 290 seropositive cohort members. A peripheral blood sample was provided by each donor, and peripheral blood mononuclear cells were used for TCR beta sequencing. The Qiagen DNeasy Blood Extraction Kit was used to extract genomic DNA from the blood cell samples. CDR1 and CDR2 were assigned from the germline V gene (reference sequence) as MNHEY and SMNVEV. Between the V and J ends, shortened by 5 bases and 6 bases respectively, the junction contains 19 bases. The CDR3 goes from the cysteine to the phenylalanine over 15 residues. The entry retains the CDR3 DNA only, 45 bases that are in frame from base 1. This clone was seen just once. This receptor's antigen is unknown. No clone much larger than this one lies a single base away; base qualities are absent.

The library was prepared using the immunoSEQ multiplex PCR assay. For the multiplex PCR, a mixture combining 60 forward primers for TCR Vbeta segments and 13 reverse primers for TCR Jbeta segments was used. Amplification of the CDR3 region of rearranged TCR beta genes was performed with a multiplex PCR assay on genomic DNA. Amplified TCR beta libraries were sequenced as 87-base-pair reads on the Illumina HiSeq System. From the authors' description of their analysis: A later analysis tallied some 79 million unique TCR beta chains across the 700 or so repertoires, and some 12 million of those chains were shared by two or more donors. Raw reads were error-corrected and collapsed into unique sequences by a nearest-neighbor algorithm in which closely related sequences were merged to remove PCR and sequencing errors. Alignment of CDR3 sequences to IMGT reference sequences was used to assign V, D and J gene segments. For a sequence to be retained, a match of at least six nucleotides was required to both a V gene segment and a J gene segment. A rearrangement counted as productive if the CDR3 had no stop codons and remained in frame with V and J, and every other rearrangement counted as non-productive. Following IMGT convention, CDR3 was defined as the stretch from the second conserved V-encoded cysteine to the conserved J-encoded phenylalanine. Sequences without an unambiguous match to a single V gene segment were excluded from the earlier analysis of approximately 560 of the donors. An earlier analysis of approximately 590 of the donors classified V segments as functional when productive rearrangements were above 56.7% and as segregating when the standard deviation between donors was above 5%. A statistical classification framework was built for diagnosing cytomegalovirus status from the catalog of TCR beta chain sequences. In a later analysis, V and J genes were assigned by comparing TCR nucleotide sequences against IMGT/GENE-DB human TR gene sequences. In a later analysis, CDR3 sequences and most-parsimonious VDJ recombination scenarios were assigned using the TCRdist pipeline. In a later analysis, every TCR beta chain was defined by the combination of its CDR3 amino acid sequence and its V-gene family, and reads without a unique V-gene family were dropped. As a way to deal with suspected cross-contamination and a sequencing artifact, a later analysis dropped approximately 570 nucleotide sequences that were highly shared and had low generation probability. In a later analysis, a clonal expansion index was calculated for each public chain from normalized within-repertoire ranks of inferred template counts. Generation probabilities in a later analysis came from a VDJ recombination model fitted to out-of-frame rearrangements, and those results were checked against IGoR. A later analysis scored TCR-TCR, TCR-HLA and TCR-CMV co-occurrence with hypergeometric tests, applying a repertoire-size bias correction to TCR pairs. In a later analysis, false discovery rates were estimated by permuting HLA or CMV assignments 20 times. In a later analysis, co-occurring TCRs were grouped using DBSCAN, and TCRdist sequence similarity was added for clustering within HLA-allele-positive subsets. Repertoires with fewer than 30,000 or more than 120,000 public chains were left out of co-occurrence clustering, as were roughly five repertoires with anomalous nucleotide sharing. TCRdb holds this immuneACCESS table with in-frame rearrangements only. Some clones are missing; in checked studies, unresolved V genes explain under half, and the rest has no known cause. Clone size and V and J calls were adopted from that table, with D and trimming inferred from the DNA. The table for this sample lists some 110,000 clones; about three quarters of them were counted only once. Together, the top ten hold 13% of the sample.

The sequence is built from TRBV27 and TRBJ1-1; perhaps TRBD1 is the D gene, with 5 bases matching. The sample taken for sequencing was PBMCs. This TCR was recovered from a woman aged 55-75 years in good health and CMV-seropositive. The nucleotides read TGTGCCAGCAGTAGTAGACCCAGGGCAGCCGCTGAAGCTTTCTTT. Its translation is CASSSRPRAAAEAFF.